Each of the 10 T cell receptor beta chains below was sequenced from the same sample in a study of T cell repertoires in cytomegalovirus infection. TCRdb re-analysed the reads in MiXCR, keeping a single row per CDR3 protein. This sample has roughly 200,000 distinct CDR3 sequences, with roughly 17% found just once. The material sequenced was CD8+ T cells from PBMCs. These receptors came from a human donor in good health (CMV status not recorded). Some clones in this sample may be carry-over from other donors' samples.

This clonotype was seen a handful of times. V gene TRBV25-1 combines with J gene TRBJ2-3, with 7 bases matching TRBD2. CDR1 and CDR2 (germline): MGHDK, SYGVNS. The junction had 8 bases not matched to a gene; V was cut back by 8 bases and J by 3 bases. The CDR3 length is 14 residues. The CDR3 is CASENPAGTDTQYF. For the CDR3, the DNA is TGTGCCAGCGAAAATCCAGCGGGGACAGATACGCAGTATTTT.

The chain has TRBV7-2 and TRBJ1-1, with D unresolved. Per germline, CDR1 SGHTA and CDR2 FQGNSA. CDR3 size: 14 residues. V was cut by 6 bases and J by 3 bases, with 14 bases left in between. The CDR3, as DNA: TGTGCCAGCAGGAGAAGGGAAGTGGACACTGAAGCTTTCTTT. This translates into CASRRREVDTEAFF.

CDR3 protein: CASSPSPLSYEQYF. In DNA, the CDR3 is TGCGCCAGCAGCCCCAGTCCCTTGTCCTACGAGCAGTACTTC. The gene calls are TRBV4-1 and TRBJ2-7; D is undetermined. Germline loops: CDR1 MGHRA, CDR2 YSYEKL. The CDR3 loop spans 14 amino acids. Trimming left V 4 bases short and J 1 base short, with 11 bases between.

The genes are TRBV6-1 and TRBJ1-3; perhaps TRBD1 as D (6 bases). The V end lost 5 bases, the J end lost 0 bases, and 11 bases lay between the germline ends. Germline-derived CDR1 and CDR2 are MNHNS and SASEGT. The CDR3 length is 15 residues. The CDR3, as DNA: TGTGCCAGCAGTCGGGACAACAACTCTGGAAACACCATATATTTT. The encoded protein is CASSRDNNSGNTIYF.

This clonotype appeared a few times. The rearrangement uses TRBV28 and TRBJ1-5; the D is unclear. The ends were cut back, 9 bases at V and 3 bases at J, with 18 bases in the middle. Germline CDR1 and CDR2: MDHEN and SYDVKM. The CDR3 spans 15 residues. The CDR3: CASLNRSFNNQPQHF. CDR3 DNA sequence: TGTGCCAGTCTTAACCGTAGTTTTAACAATCAGCCCCAGCATTTT.

This chain uses TRBV4-1 with TRBJ2-1; a possible D gene is TRBD1 (6 bases). CDR3 length: 13 amino acids. Germline V gives CDR1 MGHRA, CDR2 YSYEKL. V was cut by 3 bases and J by 5 bases, with 8 bases left in between. Written as DNA, the CDR3 is TGCGCCAGCAGCCACCAGGGGAACAATGAGCAGTTCTTC. Amino acid sequence: CASSHQGNNEQFF.

The chain combines TRBV27 with TRBJ1-2; weak D call: TRBD1 (6 bases). Trimming shortened V by 7 bases and J by 6 bases, and 21 bases separated the two germline ends. The CDR3 consists of 15 residues. Germline V gene lookup returns CDR1 MNHEY and CDR2 SMNVEV (reference sequence). The CDR3 region is CASTNPSGGLDGYTF. CDR3 DNA: TGTGCCAGCACCAACCCCTCCGGGGGCTTGGATGGCTACACCTTC.

This clonotype was found a few times. The chain employs TRBV28 and TRBJ1-5; D is possibly TRBD1 (6 bases). V lost 5 bases and J lost 4, with 12 bases in between. The CDR3 runs 14 residues. CDR1 MDHEN and CDR2 SYDVKM come from the germline V gene. The CDR3 reads CASSVGHSNQPQHF. The CDR3 DNA reads TGTGCCAGCAGTGTGGGACACTCAAATCAGCCCCAGCATTTT.

The sample holds many counts of this clonotype. CDR3 loop: CASSLDDRGTGQPQHF. Here the CDR3 DNA reads TGTGCCAGCAGCTTAGACGACAGGGGAACGGGACAGCCCCAGCATTTT. J is TRBJ1-5 and V is TRBV7-4, with 8 positions matching TRBD1. This CDR3 comprises 16 residues. Germline lookup yields CDR1 SGHVT and CDR2 SQSDAQ. V lost 1 base, J lost 7 bases, and 9 bases stayed unmatched.

This clonotype was counted a few times. The chain combines TRBV25-1 with TRBJ1-1; D remains unclear. Germline CDR1 reads MGHDK; CDR2 reads SYGVNS. Trimming stripped 1 base from V and 4 bases from J, with 16 bases between. The CDR3 loop spans 16 amino acids. CDR3 loop: CASSEWGLGRGTEAFF. CDR3 nucleotide sequence: TGTGCCAGCAGTGAATGGGGATTGGGTCGCGGCACTGAAGCTTTCTTT. Using reference TRBV25-1 and TRBJ1-1 for the parts outside the CDR3, the full variable domain is EADIYQTPRYLVIGTGKKITLECSQTMGHDKMYWYQQDPGMELHLIHYSYGVNSTEKGDLSSESTVSRIRTEHFPLTLESARPSHTSQYLCASSEWGLGRGTEAFFGQGTRLTVV.